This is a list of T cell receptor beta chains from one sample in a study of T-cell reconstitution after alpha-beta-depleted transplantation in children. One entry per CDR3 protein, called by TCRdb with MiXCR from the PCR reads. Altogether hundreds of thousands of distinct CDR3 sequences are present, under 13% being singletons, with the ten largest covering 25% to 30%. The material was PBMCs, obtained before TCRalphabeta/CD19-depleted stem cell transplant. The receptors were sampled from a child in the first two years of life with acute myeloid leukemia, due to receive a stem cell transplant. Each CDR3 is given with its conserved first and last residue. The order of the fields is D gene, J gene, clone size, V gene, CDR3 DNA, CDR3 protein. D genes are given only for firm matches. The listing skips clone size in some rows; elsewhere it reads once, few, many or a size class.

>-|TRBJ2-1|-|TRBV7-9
TGTGCCAGCAGCTTACGAGCGGCCTACAATGAGCAGTTCTTC
CASSLRAAYNEQFF
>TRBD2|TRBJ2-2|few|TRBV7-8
TGTGCCAGCAGCATTGGGCGGGGGGTGAACACCGGGGAGCTGTTTTTT
CASSIGRGVNTGELFF
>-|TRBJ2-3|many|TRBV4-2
TGTGCCAGCAGCCAAGATCGAAACAGGGCTGCAGATACGCAGTATTTT
CASSQDRNRAADTQYF
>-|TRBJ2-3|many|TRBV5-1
TGCGCCAGCAGCTTGAGTCAGTTAACAGATACGCAGTATTTT
CASSLSQLTDTQYF
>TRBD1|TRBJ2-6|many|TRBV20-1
TGCAGTGCTACCGTACGGACAGGGGGCGGTGGGGCCAACGTCCTGACTTTC
CSATVRTGGGGANVLTF
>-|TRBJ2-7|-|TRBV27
TGTGACAGCAGTTTGGGAGGCAGGCGGGGCGAGCAGTACTTC
CDSSLGGRRGEQYF
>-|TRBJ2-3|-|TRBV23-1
TGCGCCAGCAGTCCCTTGGCCTCAGAAGCAGATACGCAGTATTTT
CASSPLASEADTQYF
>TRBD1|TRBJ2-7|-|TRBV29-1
TGCAGCGTTGGAGAGGGGGCGGCCCACGAGCAGTACTTC
CSVGEGAAHEQYF
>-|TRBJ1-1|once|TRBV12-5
TGTGCTAGTGGTTTGGGCTCCGCTGAAGCTTTCTTT
CASGLGSAEAFF
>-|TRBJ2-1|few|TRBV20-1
TGCAGTGCTAGAGATTTGAGGGATGAGCAGTTCTTC
CSARDLRDEQFF
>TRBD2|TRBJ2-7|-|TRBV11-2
TGTGCCAGCAGCTTAGATCTAGCGGGAGCAGCCGAGCAGTACTTC
CASSLDLAGAAEQYF
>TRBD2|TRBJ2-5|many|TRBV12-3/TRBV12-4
TGTGCCAGCAGGGCGCGCGGGGGGGGAGAGACCCAGTACTTC
CASRARGGGETQYF
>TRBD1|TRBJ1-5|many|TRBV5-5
TGTGCCAGCAGCTGGGCTGGGACAGGGGTCAATCAGCCCCAGCATTTT
CASSWAGTGVNQPQHF
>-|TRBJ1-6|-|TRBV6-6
TGTGCCAGCAGTCAATCACCCCTCCACTTT
CASSQSPLHF
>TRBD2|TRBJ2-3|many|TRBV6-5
TGTGCCAGCAGTTACCCGAAGCGGGGGAGTGATACGCAGTATTTT
CASSYPKRGSDTQYF
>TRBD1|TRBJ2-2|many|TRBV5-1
TGCGCCAGCAGTTTGGGACAGGGGGCGACCGGGGAGCTGTTTTTT
CASSLGQGATGELFF
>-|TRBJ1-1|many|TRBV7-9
TGTGCCAGCAGCTTAAGGGTCGTGGCCACTGAAGCTTTCTTT
CASSLRVVATEAFF
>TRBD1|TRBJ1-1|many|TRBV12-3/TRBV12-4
TGTGCCAGCAGCAGGGGGGACTGGAGCACTGAAGCTTTCTTT
CASSRGDWSTEAFF
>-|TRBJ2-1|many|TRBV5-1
TGCGCCAGCAGCTTCGGTGACCCCACAGCCGAGCAGTTCTTC
CASSFGDPTAEQFF
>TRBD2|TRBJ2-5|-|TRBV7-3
TGTGCCAGCAGCCTCGGGACTAGCGGTTGGGAGACCCAGTACTTC
CASSLGTSGWETQYF
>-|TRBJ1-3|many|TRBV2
TGTGCCAGCAGTGAGGACCCGCGAAACACCATATATTTT
CASSEDPRNTIYF